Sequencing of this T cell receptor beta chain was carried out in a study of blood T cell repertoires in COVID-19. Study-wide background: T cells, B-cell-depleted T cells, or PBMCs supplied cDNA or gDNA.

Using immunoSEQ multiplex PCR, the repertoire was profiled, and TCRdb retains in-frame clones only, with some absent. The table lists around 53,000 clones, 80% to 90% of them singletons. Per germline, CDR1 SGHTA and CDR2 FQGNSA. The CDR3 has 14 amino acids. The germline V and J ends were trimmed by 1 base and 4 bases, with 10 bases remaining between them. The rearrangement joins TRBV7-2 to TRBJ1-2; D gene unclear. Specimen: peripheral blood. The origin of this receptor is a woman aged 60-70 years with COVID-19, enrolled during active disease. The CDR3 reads CASSLGRGGYGYTF. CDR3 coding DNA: TGTGCCAGCAGCTTAGGCAGAGGTGGCTATGGCTACACCTTC.